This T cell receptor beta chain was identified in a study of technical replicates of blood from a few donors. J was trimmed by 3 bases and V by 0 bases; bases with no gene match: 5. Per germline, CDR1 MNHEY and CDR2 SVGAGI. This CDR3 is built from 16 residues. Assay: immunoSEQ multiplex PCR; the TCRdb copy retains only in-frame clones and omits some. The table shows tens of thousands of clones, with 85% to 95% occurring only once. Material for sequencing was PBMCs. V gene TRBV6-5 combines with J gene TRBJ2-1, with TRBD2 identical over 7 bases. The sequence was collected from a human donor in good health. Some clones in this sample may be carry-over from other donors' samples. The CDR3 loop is CASSYSGGGNYNEQFF. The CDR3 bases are TGTGCCAGCAGTTACTCGGGCGGGGGAAACTACAATGAGCAGTTCTTC.